This T cell receptor beta chain derives from a study of cytomegalovirus exposure and HLA in healthy donors. 60 Vbeta and 13 Jbeta primers were used in PCR. Profiled with immunoSEQ multiplex PCR; TCRdb holds only in-frame clones, not every one. The sample table sets out about 130,000 clones. This TCR came from a man aged 35 to 55 in good health and CMV-seronegative. Sequenced material: PBMCs.

The CDR3 loop reads CASSFDYPNTEAFF. CDR3 DNA sequence: TGTGCCAGCAGCTTTGACTACCCTAACACTGAAGCTTTCTTT. V and J are TRBV5-8 and TRBJ1-1; D is ambiguous. Deletions cut 2 bases from V and 2 bases from J, with 10 bases between. Germline V lookup: CDR1 SGHTS, CDR2 YDEGEE. This CDR3 region has 14 residues.